There are a few counts of the clone carrying this TCR beta chain. V lost 0 bases and J 4 bases, leaving 18 bases between the germline ends. Germline-derived CDR1 and CDR2 are GTSNPN and SVGIG (reference sequence). The CDR3 consists of 17 residues. The table came from immunoSEQ multiplex PCR; TCRdb's copy has only in-frame clones and leaves some out. This sample carries 50,000 to 55,000 clones, 85% to 90% of them seen once, and the ten largest clones take less than 15%. This specimen comes from a study of blood T cell repertoires in COVID-19. The specimen sequenced was peripheral blood. This sequence joins TRBV30 and TRBJ2-2; D possibly corresponds to TRBD2 (5 bases). The TCR comes from an older man with acute or convalescent COVID-19. CDR3: CAWSVRRFSQTTGELFF. The DNA of the CDR3 is TGTGCCTGGAGTGTACGGAGGTTCTCGCAGACCACCGGGGAGCTGTTTTTT.